This T cell receptor (beta chain) was sequenced during a study of shared clonotypes between healthy human individuals. Donors were healthy HIV-negative adults without recently reported acute infections or vaccinations. The table came from immunoSEQ multiplex PCR; TCRdb's copy has only in-frame clones and leaves some out. The sample lists roughly 1,500,000 clones, 95% to 99% occurring once. Germline V gives CDR1 SEHNR, CDR2 FQNEAQ (reference sequence). This CDR3 is built from 15 residues. J was trimmed by 0 bases and V by 2 bases; bases with no gene match: 2. Sequencing was carried out using naive CD4+ T cells sorted from blood. Subset specified: CD45RA+ positively selected. This TCR was sampled from a man aged 25 to 45 in good health. V is TRBV7-9 and J is TRBJ2-7; 9 bases fit TRBD1. The CDR3 protein is CASSLTGGTSYEQYF. CDR3 bases: TGTGCCAGCAGCTTAACAGGGGGCACCTCCTACGAGCAGTACTTC.